This T cell receptor (beta chain) was documented in a study of T cell responses to AZD1222 COVID-19 vaccine. Study-level findings and limits: Epitopes outside B.1.351 and B.1.1.7 mutated regions reportedly drew nearly half of spike TCRs. Most donors were white British, females outnumbered males, and clonal diversity was possibly underestimated. Sampling captured repertoires only after the peak T cell response.

In the case of this clone: The antigen remains unidentified.

V shed 5 bases, J shed 5 bases, and the junction held 12 bases outside the gene matches. This CDR3 spans 16 amino acids. The germline gives CDR1 SGHAT, CDR2 FQNNGV. The protocol was immunoSEQ multiplex PCR, while the TCRdb copy is restricted to in-frame clones and leaves out a portion. The table has 150,000 to 200,000 clones, approximately 93% seen once. The input for sequencing was peripheral blood, taken 28 days after the second AZD1222 dose. The receptor was derived from an adult who received the AZD1222 COVID-19 vaccine. The chain combines TRBV11-2 with TRBJ1-1, with TRBD1 identical over 9 bases. This chain's CDR3 is CASSPETGTGWTEAFF. The CDR3 bases are TGTGCCAGCAGCCCGGAAACCGGGACAGGGTGGACTGAAGCTTTCTTT.